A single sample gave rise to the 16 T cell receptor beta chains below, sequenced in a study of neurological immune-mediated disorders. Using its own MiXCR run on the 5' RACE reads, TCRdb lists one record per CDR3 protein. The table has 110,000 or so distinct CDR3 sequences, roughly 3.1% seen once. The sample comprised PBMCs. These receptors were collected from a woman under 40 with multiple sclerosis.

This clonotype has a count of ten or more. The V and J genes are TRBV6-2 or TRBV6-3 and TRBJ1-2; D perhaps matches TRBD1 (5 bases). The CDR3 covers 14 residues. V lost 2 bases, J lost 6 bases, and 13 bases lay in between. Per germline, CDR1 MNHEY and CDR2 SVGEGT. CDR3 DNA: TGTGCCAGCAGTTACGGGGCAGGGATGAATGGCTACACCTTC. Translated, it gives CASSYGAGMNGYTF.

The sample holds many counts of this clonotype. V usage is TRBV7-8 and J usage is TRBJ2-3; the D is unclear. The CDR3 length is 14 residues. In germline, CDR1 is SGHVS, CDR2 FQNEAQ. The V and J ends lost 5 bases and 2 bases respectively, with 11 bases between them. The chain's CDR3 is CASSATANTDTQYF. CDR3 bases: TGTGCCAGCAGCGCTACAGCGAACACAGATACGCAGTATTTT.

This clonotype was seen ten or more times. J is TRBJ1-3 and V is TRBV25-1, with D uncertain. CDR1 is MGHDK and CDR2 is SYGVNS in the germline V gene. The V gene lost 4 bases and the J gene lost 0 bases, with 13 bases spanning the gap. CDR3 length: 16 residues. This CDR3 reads CASSGRSPDSGNTIYF. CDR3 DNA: TGTGCCAGCAGTGGGAGGTCCCCAGACTCTGGAAACACCATATATTTT.

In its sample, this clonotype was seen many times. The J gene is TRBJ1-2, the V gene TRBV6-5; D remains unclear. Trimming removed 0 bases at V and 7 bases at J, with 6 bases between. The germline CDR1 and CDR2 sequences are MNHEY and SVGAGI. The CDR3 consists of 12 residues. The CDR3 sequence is CASSYSNGGYTF. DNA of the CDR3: TGTGCCAGCAGTTACTCGAACGGTGGCTACACCTTC.

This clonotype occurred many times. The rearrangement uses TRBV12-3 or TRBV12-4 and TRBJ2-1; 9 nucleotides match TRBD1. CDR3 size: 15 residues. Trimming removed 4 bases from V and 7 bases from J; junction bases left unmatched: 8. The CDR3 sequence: CASSWGTGPMNEQFF. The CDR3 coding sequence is TGTGCCAGCAGTTGGGGGACAGGGCCAATGAATGAGCAGTTCTTC.

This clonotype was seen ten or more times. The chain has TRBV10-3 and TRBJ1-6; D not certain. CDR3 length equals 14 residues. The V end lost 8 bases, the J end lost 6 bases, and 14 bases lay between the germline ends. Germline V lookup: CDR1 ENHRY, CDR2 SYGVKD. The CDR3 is CAIWRGNSNSPLHF. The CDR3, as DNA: TGTGCCATCTGGCGGGGTAACAGTAATTCACCCCTCCACTTT.

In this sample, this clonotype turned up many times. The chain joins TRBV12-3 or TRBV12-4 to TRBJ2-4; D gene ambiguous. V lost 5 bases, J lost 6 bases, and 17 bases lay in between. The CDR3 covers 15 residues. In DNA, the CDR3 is TGTGCCAGCAGTCCCTCGTCAGGCTCAAGAAACATTCAGTACTTC. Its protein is CASSPSSGSRNIQYF.

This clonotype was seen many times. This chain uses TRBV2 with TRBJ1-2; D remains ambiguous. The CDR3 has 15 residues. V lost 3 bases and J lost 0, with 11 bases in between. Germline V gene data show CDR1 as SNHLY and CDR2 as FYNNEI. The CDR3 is CASSDGVGPNYGYTF. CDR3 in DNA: TGTGCCAGCAGTGATGGAGTCGGACCTAACTATGGCTACACCTTC.

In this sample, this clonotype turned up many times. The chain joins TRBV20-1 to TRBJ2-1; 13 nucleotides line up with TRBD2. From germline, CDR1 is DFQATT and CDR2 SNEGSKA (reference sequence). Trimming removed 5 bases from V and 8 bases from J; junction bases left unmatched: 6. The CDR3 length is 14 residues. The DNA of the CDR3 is TGCAGTGCTGAGGGGGGACTAGCGGGGCATGAGCAGTTCTTC. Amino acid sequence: CSAEGGLAGHEQFF.

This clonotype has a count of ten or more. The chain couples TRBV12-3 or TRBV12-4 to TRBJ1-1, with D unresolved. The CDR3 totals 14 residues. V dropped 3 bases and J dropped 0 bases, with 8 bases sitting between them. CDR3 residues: CASSFWVLNTEAFF. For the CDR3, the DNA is TGTGCCAGCAGTTTTTGGGTTCTGAACACTGAAGCTTTCTTT.

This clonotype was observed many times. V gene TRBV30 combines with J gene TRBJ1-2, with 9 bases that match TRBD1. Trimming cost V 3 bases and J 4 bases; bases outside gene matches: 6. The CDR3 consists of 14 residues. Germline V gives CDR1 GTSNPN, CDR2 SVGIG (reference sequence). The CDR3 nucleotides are TGTGCCTGGAGGAGGACAGGGGCGTTCTATGGCTACACCTTC. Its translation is CAWRRTGAFYGYTF.

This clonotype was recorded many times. In DNA, the CDR3 is TGTGCCAGCAGCCGTGGACAGGGAGGGATAAATGGCTACACCTTC. As protein: CASSRGQGGINGYTF. V gene TRBV5-6 combines with J gene TRBJ1-2, with TRBD1 identical over 8 bases. The CDR3 spans 15 residues. The junction had 11 bases not matched to a gene; V was cut back by 4 bases and J by 6 bases. CDR1 and CDR2 from the germline V gene are SGHDT and YYEEEE.

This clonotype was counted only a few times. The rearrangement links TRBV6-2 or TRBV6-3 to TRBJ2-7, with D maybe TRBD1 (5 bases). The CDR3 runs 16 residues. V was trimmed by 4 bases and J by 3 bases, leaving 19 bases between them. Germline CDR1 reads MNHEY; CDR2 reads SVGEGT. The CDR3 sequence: CASSSLDQGLSYEQYF. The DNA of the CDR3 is TGTGCCAGCAGTTCCCTGGACCAGGGTCTTAGCTACGAGCAGTACTTC.

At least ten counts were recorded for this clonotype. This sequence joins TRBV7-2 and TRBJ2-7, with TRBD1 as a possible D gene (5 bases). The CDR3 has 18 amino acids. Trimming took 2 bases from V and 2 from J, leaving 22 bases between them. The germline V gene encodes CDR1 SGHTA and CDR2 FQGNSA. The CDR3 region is CASSLRQESAGFPYEQYF. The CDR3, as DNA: TGTGCCAGCAGCTTACGTCAAGAATCGGCAGGGTTCCCCTACGAGCAGTACTTC.

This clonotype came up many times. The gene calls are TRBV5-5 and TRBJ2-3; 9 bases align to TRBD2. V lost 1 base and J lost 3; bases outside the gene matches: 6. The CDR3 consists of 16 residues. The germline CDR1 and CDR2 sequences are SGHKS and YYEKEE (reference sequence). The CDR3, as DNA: TGTGCCAGCAGCTTGAGGGGCCTAGCGGGAACAGATACGCAGTATTTT. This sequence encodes CASSLRGLAGTDTQYF. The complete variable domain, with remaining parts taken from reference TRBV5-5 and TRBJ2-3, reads DAGVTQSPTHLIKTRGQQVTLRCSPISGHKSVSWYQQVLGQGPQFIFQYYEKEERGRGNFPDRFSARQFPNYSSELNVNALLLGDSALYLCASSLRGLAGTDTQYFGPGTRLTVL.

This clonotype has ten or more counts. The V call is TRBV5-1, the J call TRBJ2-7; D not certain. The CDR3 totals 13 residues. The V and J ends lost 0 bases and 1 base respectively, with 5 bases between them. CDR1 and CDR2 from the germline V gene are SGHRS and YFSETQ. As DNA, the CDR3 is TGCGCCAGCAGCTTGGCCAGTTCCTACGAGCAGTACTTC. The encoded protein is CASSLASSYEQYF.